Below, one TCR beta chain is given with its context. TCRdb keeps only in-frame clones here, not all; method: immunoSEQ multiplex PCR. Altogether around 95,000 clones are present, 85% being singletons, with the ten largest covering about 20%. These data originate in a study of cytomegalovirus exposure and HLA in healthy donors. This CDR3 comprises 15 residues. CDR1 is SEHNR and CDR2 is FQNEAQ in the germline V gene (reference sequence). V shed 5 bases and J shed 0 bases, with 12 bases lying between them. This receptor was obtained from a man aged 18 to 35 in good health and CMV-seropositive. This chain connects TRBV7-9 to TRBJ2-3; the D gene is possibly TRBD2 (6 bases). The sequenced material came from PBMCs. CDR3 loop: CASSPVAASTDTQYF. The CDR3 region has the DNA TGTGCCAGCAGCCCGGTAGCGGCTAGCACAGATACGCAGTATTTT.